Listed here are 22 T cell receptor beta chains from one sample, sequenced in a study of cytomegalovirus exposure and HLA in healthy donors. Data came from immunoSEQ multiplex PCR; TCRdb stores just in-frame clones and leaves some out. The sample contains about 200,000 clones, more than 75% of which appear only once. Sequenced: PBMCs. These receptors were collected from a woman in her late teens or twenties in good health and CMV-seropositive.

The chain carries TRBV30 and TRBJ1-3; a possible D gene is TRBD1 (6 bases). The germline CDR1 and CDR2 sequences are GTSNPN and SVGIG (reference sequence). The length of the CDR3 is 13 residues. DNA of the CDR3: TGTGCTTCTCCCGGGGGGCAGGGAAACACCATATATTTT. Its protein product is CASPGGQGNTIYF.

The chain joins TRBV7-2 to TRBJ2-3; D remains unclear. Germline CDR1 is SGHTA and CDR2 is FQGNSA. V was cut by 4 bases and J by 0 bases, with 11 bases left in between. This CDR3 has 15 amino acids. CDR3 in DNA: TGTGCCAGCAGCTCTCTATATTCTAGCACAGATACGCAGTATTTT. Residues: CASSSLYSSTDTQYF.

V gene TRBV5-1 combines with J gene TRBJ2-3; TRBD2 matches at 9 bases. Germline lookup yields CDR1 SGHRS and CDR2 YFSETQ. J was trimmed by 6 bases and V by 4 bases; bases with no gene match: 15. CDR3 length equals 17 residues. CDR3 sequence: CASSPHSLAGQRDTQYF. In DNA form, the CDR3 reads TGCGCCAGCAGCCCGCACTCCCTAGCGGGACAGAGGGATACGCAGTATTTT.

This chain uses TRBV7-3 with TRBJ2-3; TRBD2 aligns across 13 bases. V was pared by 4 bases and J by 5 bases, with 12 bases of the junction left unmatched. CDR1 SGHTA and CDR2 FQGTGA come from the germline V gene. The CDR3 is made up of 18 amino acids. The CDR3 bases are TGTGCCAGCAGCTCAATCTCGACTAGCGGGAGGTATGGAGATACGCAGTATTTT. It encodes CASSSISTSGRYGDTQYF.

The rearrangement uses TRBV30 and TRBJ1-5; a possible D gene is TRBD1 (5 bases). Looked up from germline, CDR1 is GTSNPN and CDR2 is SVGIG (reference sequence). The CDR3 is made up of 14 amino acids. Trimming removed 2 bases at V and 5 bases at J, with 13 bases between. The CDR3 DNA reads as TGTGCCTGGAGTCGGCAGGGAGGATATCAGCCCCAGCATTTT. Its translation is CAWSRQGGYQPQHF.

V gene TRBV11-2 combines with J gene TRBJ2-1; TRBD2 agrees at 7 bases. Unmatched junction bases numbered 9, after V lost 10 bases and J lost 0 bases. Germline V gene lookup returns CDR1 SGHAT and CDR2 FQNNGV. The CDR3 extends over 15 amino acids. The CDR3 region is CANGRITGSYNEQFF. The CDR3 DNA sequence: TGTGCCAACGGGAGGATCACGGGCTCCTACAATGAGCAGTTCTTC.

The gene calls are TRBV12-5 and TRBJ2-7; 9 bases are shared with TRBD2. After removal of 2 bases from V and 6 bases from J, the junction contained 8 bases not matched to a gene. From germline, CDR1 is LGHNT and CDR2 FRNRAP. The CDR3 totals 15 residues. The CDR3 is CASGLIAGVLGEQYF. In nucleotides, the CDR3 is TGTGCTAGTGGTTTGATAGCGGGAGTTCTCGGCGAGCAGTACTTC. The variable domain in full, completed from reference TRBV12-5 and TRBJ2-7, reads DARVTQTPRHKVTEMGQEVTMRCQPILGHNTVFWYRQTMMQGLELLAYFRNRAPLDDSGMPKDRFSAEMPDATLATLKIQPSEPRDSAVYFCASGLIAGVLGEQYFGPGTRLTVT.

The CDR3 loop is CASSLVLYDEQYF. CDR3 DNA: TGTGCCAGCAGCTTGGTTCTCTACGACGAGCAGTACTTC. The chain couples TRBV5-4 to TRBJ2-7, with D unresolved. CDR1 and CDR2 (germline): SGHNT, YYREEE (reference sequence). V lost 0 bases and J 5 bases, leaving 9 bases between the germline ends. The CDR3 sequence is 13 residues long.

This clone was counted between two and nine times. The rearrangement joins TRBV28 to TRBJ2-7, with 9 bases matching TRBD2. J lost 4 bases, V lost 4 bases, and 8 bases had no gene match. Germline lookup yields CDR1 MDHEN and CDR2 SYDVKM. The CDR3 sequence is 15 residues long. This chain's CDR3 is CASSSRGLAGYEQYF. The CDR3 DNA reads TGTGCCAGCAGTTCCCGCGGGCTAGCGGGATACGAGCAGTACTTC.

The genes are TRBV4-2 and TRBJ1-1; D possibly corresponds to TRBD1 (5 bases). Germline V gene lookup returns CDR1 LGHNA and CDR2 YNFKEQ. The CDR3 has 16 amino acids. The V end was cut by 0 bases, the J end by 1 base, with 12 bases between. The CDR3 DNA follows: TGTGCCAGCAGCCAAGACCTCAGGGTTGGGAACACTGAAGCTTTCTTT. It translates to CASSQDLRVGNTEAFF.

V is TRBV27 and J is TRBJ2-7; 7 bases fit TRBD2. Trimming at V came to 7 bases and at J to 1 base, leaving 7 bases not matched to a gene. Germline V lookup: CDR1 MNHEY, CDR2 SMNVEV (reference sequence). The CDR3 covers 14 residues. The CDR3 sequence is CASTRTSRSYEQYF. In nucleotides, the CDR3 is TGTGCCAGCACCAGGACTAGTCGTTCCTACGAGCAGTACTTC.

The chain couples TRBV5-4 to TRBJ2-7, with TRBD2 matching over 10 bases. V dropped 0 bases and J dropped 1; count of bases not matched to a gene: 7. The CDR3 is made up of 17 amino acids. Germline V CDR1 and CDR2: SGHNT, YYREEE (reference sequence). The CDR3 reads CASSLGGTSAPSYEQYF. The CDR3 DNA reads as TGTGCCAGCAGCTTGGGAGGGACTAGCGCCCCTTCCTACGAGCAGTACTTC.

The gene calls are TRBV27 and TRBJ1-1, with 8 bases that match TRBD1. In germline, CDR1 is MNHEY, CDR2 SMNVEV (reference sequence). V gave up 3 bases and J gave up 1 base; unmatched junction bases: 7. The CDR3 is 16 amino acids. The DNA for the CDR3 is TGTGCCAGCAGTTTGACAGGGGTCCGAAAGAACACTGAAGCTTTCTTT. This sequence encodes CASSLTGVRKNTEAFF.

This chain links TRBV29-1 with TRBJ2-7, with TRBD2 matching 7 bases. This CDR3 has 16 amino acids. Losses at the gene ends were 4 bases for V and 5 bases for J; bases not matched to a gene: 17. Germline lookup yields CDR1 SQVTM and CDR2 ANQGSEA. The DNA for the CDR3 is TGCAGCGTTGTTTTCTTCGCCCAGCGGGGAAACCACGAGCAGTACTTC. It is translated as CSVVFFAQRGNHEQYF.

The rearrangement links TRBV28 to TRBJ1-1; 11 bases line up with TRBD1. V lost 5 bases to trimming and J lost 4 bases; unmatched junction nucleotides: 9. Germline values: CDR1 MDHEN, CDR2 SYDVKM. The CDR3 is made up of 16 amino acids. The CDR3 spells CASSLPHGTGGTEAFF. CDR3 DNA sequence: TGTGCCAGCAGTCTGCCCCATGGGACAGGGGGCACTGAAGCTTTCTTT.

The CDR3 reads CASSSIAGPLGEQYF. CDR3 sequence (DNA): TGTGCCAGCAGCTCCATAGCGGGGCCCCTGGGGGAGCAGTACTTC. V usage is TRBV11-2 and J usage is TRBJ2-7; 8 nucleotides line up with TRBD2. Germline CDR1 reads SGHAT; CDR2 reads FQNNGV. The CDR3 is 15 amino acids. V lost 4 bases and J lost 7; bases outside the gene matches: 12.

This clone showed up just a few times. The chain recombines TRBV9 with TRBJ1-5; the D is unclear. Germline loops: CDR1 SGDLS, CDR2 YYNGEE. V was pared by 3 bases and J by 0 bases, with 10 bases between. The CDR3 sequence is 15 residues long. The CDR3 loop reads CASSGADLSNQPQHF. The CDR3 coding sequence is TGTGCCAGCAGCGGGGCAGACCTTAGCAATCAGCCCCAGCATTTT.

V is TRBV7-9 and J is TRBJ2-7; perhaps TRBD1 as D (5 bases). CDR3 size: 14 residues. Trimming shortened V by 3 bases and J by 2 bases, and 11 bases separated the two germline ends. Germline CDR1 reads SEHNR; CDR2 reads FQNEAQ (reference sequence). The CDR3 spells CASSFSGIPYEQYF. The CDR3, as DNA: TGTGCCAGCAGCTTCTCAGGGATCCCCTACGAGCAGTACTTC.

V is TRBV28 and J is TRBJ2-1, with D perhaps TRBD2 (6 bases). Trimming removed 6 bases at V and 0 bases at J, with 15 bases between. From germline, CDR1 is MDHEN and CDR2 SYDVKM. CDR3 length equals 16 residues. The DNA of the CDR3 is TGTGCCAGCAGGTTAGCGGAACCGAGCTCCTACAATGAGCAGTTCTTC. Protein: CASRLAEPSSYNEQFF. Complete variable domain (other parts from reference TRBV28 and TRBJ2-1): DVKVTQSSRYLVKRTGEKVFLECVQDMDHENMFWYRQDPGLGLRLIYFSYDVKMKEKGDIPEGYSVSREKKERFSLILESASTNQTSMYLCASRLAEPSSYNEQFFGPGTRLTVL.

The chain couples TRBV28 to TRBJ2-5; 7 bases are shared with TRBD2. The V gene end was trimmed by 2 bases and the J gene end by 1 base; junction bases not matched to a gene: 10. The CDR3 runs 17 residues. Germline V gene sequence: CDR1 MDHEN, CDR2 SYDVKM. The CDR3 nucleotides are TGTGCCAGCAGTTTACGGCCGGGGCTAGCGGTCCAAGAGACCCAGTACTTC. Translated: CASSLRPGLAVQETQYF.

The CDR3 protein is CSGWTLMNTEAFF. The CDR3 DNA reads as TGCAGCGGTTGGACTCTCATGAACACTGAAGCTTTCTTT. The rearrangement links TRBV29-1 to TRBJ1-1; unclear D gene. The germline CDR1 and CDR2 sequences are SQVTM and ANQGSEA. V lost 7 bases and J lost 0, with 12 bases in between. The CDR3 length is 13 residues.

This chain uses TRBV27 with TRBJ2-1; 11 bases are shared with TRBD1. V lost 4 bases and J lost 6; bases outside the gene matches: 5. The CDR3 totals 15 residues. The germline V gene has CDR1 MNHEY and CDR2 SMNVEV (reference sequence). The CDR3 DNA follows: TGTGCCAGCAGTTCCTGGGGGACAGGGGGCAATGAGCAGTTCTTC. It translates to CASSSWGTGGNEQFF.